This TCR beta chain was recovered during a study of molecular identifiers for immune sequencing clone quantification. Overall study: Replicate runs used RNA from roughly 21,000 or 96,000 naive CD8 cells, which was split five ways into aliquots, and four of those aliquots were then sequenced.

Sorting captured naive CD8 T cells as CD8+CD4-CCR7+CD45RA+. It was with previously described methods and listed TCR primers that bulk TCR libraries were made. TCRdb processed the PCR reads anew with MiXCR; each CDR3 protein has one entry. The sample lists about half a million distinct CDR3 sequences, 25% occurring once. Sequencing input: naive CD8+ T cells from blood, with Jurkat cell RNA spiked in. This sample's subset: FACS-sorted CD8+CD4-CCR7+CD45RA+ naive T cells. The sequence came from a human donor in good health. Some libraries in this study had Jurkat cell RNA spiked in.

The DNA of the CDR3 is TGTGCCAGCAGTTTATCGTATGGACTCCCCTCTGGAAACACCATATATTTT. Protein product: CASSLSYGLPSGNTIYF. The V gene is TRBV27, the J gene TRBJ1-3; D call uncertain. CDR1 and CDR2 from the germline V gene are MNHEY and SMNVEV (reference sequence). V was cut by 0 bases and J by 0 bases, with 12 bases left in between. The CDR3 totals 17 residues.